Listed here are 3 T cell receptor beta chains from one sample, sequenced in a study of early T cells in non-severe SARS-CoV-2 infection. Each CDR3 protein gets one entry after TCRdb re-called the 5' RACE reads with MiXCR. Among 45,000 to 55,000 distinct CDR3 sequences, around a tenth were seen once, and the ten largest hold 9.5% to 13%. The material sequenced was whole blood. The receptors stem from an adult who was a healthcare worker with PCR-confirmed SARS-CoV-2 infection or an uninfected control (not recorded which).

This clonotype was recorded at least ten times. The V call is TRBV7-9, the J call TRBJ2-7; D is unresolved. This CDR3 has 13 amino acids. V dropped 0 bases and J dropped 6 bases, with 9 bases sitting between them. The germline V gene encodes CDR1 SEHNR and CDR2 FQNEAQ (reference sequence). Here the CDR3 DNA reads TGTGCCAGCAGCTTAGCCAATTTTGGCGAGCAGTACTTC. Its translation: CASSLANFGEQYF.

The gene calls are TRBV5-1 and TRBJ2-4, with a possible D match to TRBD2 (5 bases). This CDR3 has 15 amino acids. Trimming took off 0 bases at V and 8 bases at J, with 15 bases between the two ends. Germline CDR1 SGHRS, CDR2 YFSETQ. The CDR3 region is CASSLEGASGYIQYF. The DNA for the CDR3 is TGCGCCAGCAGCTTGGAGGGAGCGAGTGGATACATTCAGTACTTC. The complete variable domain, with remaining parts taken from reference TRBV5-1 and TRBJ2-4, reads KAGVTQTPRYLIKTRGQQVTLSCSPISGHRSVSWYQQTPGQGLQFLFEYFSETQRNKGNFPGRFSGRQFSNSRSEMNVSTLELGDSALYLCASSLEGASGYIQYFGAGTRLSVL.

V is TRBV11-2 and J is TRBJ1-3; the D gene is possibly TRBD1 (5 bases). Deletions cut 3 bases from V and 4 bases from J, with 13 bases between. Per germline, CDR1 SGHAT and CDR2 FQNNGV. The CDR3 contains 15 residues. DNA of the CDR3: TGTGCCAGCAGCTTCCTGCAGGGCCCAGGAAACACCATATATTTT. Translating it yields CASSFLQGPGNTIYF.